This note documents a single T cell receptor beta chain sequence. Its antigen is as yet unknown. This likely stems from a read error, as it lies one base from a far larger clone. Trimming took 5 bases from V and 9 from J, leaving 20 bases between them. The CDR3 runs 15 residues. The germline V gene has CDR1 SGHTA and CDR2 FQGNSA. The sample originates from a study of read filtering for tumor transcriptome and immune sequencing. About the research overall: The cohort had about 16 men and over eleven women aged about 45 to 80, mean about 72 years.

From roughly 0.4 ug of RNA, a library with molecular barcoded alpha/delta and beta/gamma adaptors was made. TCRdb re-analysed the reads in MiXCR, keeping a single row per CDR3 protein. The table records more than 35,000 distinct CDR3 sequences, roughly 15% of them present only once. Notes on the study in general: IR-seq and RNA-seq agreed better without single-read clonotypes. Compared with RNA-seq, IR-seq gave much higher clonotype depth and reliability.

The sequence was obtained from a donor over 35 with multiple myeloma. The source material was a population of CD138-negative cells sorted from bone marrow. This rearrangement joins TRBV7-2 to TRBJ2-1; no clear D gene. The CDR3 is CASSRSTLLNSEQFF. DNA for the CDR3: TGTGCCAGCAGCCGAAGTACCCTTCTTAACAGTGAGCAGTTCTTC.